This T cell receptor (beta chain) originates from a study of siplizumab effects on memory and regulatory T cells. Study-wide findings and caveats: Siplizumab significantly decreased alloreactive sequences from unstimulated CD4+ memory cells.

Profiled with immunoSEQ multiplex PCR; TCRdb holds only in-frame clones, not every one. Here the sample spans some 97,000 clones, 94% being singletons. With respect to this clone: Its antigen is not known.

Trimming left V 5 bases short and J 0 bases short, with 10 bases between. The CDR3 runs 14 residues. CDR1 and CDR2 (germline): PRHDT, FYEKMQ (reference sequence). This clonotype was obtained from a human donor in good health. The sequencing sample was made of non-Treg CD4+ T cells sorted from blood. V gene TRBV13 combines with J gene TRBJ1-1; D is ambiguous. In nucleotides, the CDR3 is TGTGCCAGCAGCGTACGAAACTTGAACACTGAAGCTTTCTTT. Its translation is CASSVRNLNTEAFF.